The source of this T cell receptor (beta chain) is a study of CD8 T cells in Susac syndrome. Findings of the study overall: Susac-specific public clones in total CD8+ repertoires numbered some 16; in CD8+ TEMRA repertoires, they numbered five. Susac syndrome CD8+ repertoires were clonally expanded, most strongly in CD8+ TEMRA cells.

RNA totalling about 0.5 to 1 ug underwent reverse transcription with random hexamers. TCRdb independently ran MiXCR on the immunoSEQ multiplex PCR reads; one entry per CDR3 protein. The sample yields 80,000 or so distinct CDR3 sequences, approximately 94% seen once. The CDR3 is made up of 14 amino acids. V shed 3 bases and J shed 1 base, with 7 bases lying between them. The V gene's germline CDR1 is SGDLS and CDR2 YYNGEE. The T cells that were sequenced for TCR beta were CD8+ and CD4+ cells from blood. In contrast to the negatively isolated CD8+ and CD4+ T cells, TEMRA cells were FACS-enriched. This clonotype was observed a single time. What it binds is not known.

The sample consisted of CD8+ T cells from PBMCs. The TCR originated in a human donor with Susac syndrome. This chain links TRBV9 with TRBJ1-4; unclear D gene. The CDR3 DNA is TGTGCCAGCAGCGCCCCGGGAACTAATGAAAAACTGTTTTTT. This sequence encodes CASSAPGTNEKLFF. Drawing the rest from reference TRBV9 and TRBJ1-4, the complete variable domain is DSGVTQTPKHLITATGQRVTLRCSPRSGDLSVYWYQQSLDQGLQFLIQYYNGEERAKGNILERFSAQQFPDLHSELNLSSLELGDSALYFCASSAPGTNEKLFFGSGTQLSVL.